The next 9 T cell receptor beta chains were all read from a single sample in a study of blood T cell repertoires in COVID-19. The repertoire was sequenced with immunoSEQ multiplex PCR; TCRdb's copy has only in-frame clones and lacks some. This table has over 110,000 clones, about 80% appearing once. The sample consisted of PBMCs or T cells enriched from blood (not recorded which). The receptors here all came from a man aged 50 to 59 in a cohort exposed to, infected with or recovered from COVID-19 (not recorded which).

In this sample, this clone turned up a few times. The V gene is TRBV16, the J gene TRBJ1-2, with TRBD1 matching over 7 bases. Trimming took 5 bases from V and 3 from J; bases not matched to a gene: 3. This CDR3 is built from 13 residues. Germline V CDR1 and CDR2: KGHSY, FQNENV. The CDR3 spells CASSYGQDYGYTF. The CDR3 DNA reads TGTGCCAGCAGCTATGGACAGGACTATGGCTACACCTTC.

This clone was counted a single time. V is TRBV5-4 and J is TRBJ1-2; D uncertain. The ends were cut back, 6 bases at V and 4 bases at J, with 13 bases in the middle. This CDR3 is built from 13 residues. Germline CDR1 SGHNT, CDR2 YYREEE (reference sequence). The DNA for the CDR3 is TGTGCCAGCACCGGGCGGGGTGCCTATGGCTACACCTTC. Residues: CASTGRGAYGYTF.

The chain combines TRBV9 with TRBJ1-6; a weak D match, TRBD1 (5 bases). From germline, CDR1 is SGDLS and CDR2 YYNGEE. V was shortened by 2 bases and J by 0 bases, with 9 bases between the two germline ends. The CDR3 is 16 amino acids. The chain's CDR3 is CASSVDSSSYNSPLHF. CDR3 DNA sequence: TGTGCCAGCAGCGTTGACAGCAGCTCCTATAATTCACCCCTCCACTTT.

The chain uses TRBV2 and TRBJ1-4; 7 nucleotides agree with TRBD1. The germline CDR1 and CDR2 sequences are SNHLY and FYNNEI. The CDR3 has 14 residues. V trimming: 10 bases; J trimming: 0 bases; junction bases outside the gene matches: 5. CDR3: CAITGAPTNEKLFF. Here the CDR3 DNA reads TGTGCCATCACAGGGGCTCCAACTAATGAAAAACTGTTTTTT.

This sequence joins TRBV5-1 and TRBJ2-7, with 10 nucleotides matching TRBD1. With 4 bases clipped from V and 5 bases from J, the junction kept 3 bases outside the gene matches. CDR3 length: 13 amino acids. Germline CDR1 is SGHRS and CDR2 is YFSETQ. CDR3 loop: CASSAGTGDEQYF. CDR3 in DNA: TGCGCCAGCAGCGCCGGGACAGGGGACGAGCAGTACTTC.

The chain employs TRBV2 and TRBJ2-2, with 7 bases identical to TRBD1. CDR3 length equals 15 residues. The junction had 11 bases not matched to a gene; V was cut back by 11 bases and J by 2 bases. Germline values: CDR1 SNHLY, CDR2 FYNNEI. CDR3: CASNLGTANTGELFF. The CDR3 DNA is TGTGCCTCCAACCTAGGGACAGCTAACACCGGGGAGCTGTTTTTT.

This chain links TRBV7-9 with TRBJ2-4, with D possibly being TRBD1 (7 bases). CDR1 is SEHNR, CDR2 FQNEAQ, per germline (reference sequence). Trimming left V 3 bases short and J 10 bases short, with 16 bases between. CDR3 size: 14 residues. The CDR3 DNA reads TGTGCCAGCAGCTTGCCTGCGGGACAGCGGATTCAGTACTTC. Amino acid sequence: CASSLPAGQRIQYF.

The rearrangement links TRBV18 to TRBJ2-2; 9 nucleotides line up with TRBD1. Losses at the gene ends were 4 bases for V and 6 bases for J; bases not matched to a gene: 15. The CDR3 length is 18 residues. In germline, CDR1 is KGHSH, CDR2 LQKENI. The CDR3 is CASSLYSGTGNLAGELFF. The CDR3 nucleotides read TGTGCCAGCTCACTCTATTCCGGGACAGGGAATCTCGCCGGGGAGCTGTTTTTT.

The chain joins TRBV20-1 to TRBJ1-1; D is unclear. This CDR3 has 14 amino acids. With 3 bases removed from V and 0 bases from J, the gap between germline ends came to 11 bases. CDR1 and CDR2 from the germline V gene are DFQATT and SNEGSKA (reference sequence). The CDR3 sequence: CSASIPGMNTEAFF. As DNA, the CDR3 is TGCAGTGCTAGTATCCCGGGGATGAACACTGAAGCTTTCTTT.